This T cell receptor beta chain was found in a study of T cells in Graves' hyperthyroidism and ophthalmopathy. Germline values: CDR1 MDHEN, CDR2 SYDVKM. The CDR3 length is 15 residues. The V end was cut by 8 bases, the J end by 1 base, with 17 bases between. Amplified regions were TCR beta CDR3 sequences from RNA transcripts. TCR CDR3 regions were first amplified by RT-PCR with HTBI primers. MiXCR was run by TCRdb on the multiplex PCR reads, yielding one entry per CDR3 protein. This table holds about 620,000 distinct CDR3 sequences, 15% to 20% found once. This clonotype was obtained from a woman in her thirties with Graves' hyperthyroidism. V gene TRBV28 combines with J gene TRBJ1-2; TRBD1 might be the D (5 bases). The sequenced sample consisted of blood. The CDR3 is CASYSSGLLNYGYTF. The CDR3 bases are TGTGCCAGCTATTCTTCAGGGCTTCTTAACTATGGCTACACCTTC.